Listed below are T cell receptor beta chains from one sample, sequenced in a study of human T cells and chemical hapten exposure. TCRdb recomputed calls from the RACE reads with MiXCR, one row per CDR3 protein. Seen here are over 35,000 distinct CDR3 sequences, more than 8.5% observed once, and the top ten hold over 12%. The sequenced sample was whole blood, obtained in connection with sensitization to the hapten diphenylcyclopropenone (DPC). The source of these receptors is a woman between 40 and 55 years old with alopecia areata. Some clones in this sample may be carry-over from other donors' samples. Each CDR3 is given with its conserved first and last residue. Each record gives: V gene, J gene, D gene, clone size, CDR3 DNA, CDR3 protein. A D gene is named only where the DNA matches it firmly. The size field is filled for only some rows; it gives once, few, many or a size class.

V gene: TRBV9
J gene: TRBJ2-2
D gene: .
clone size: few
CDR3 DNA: TGTGCCAGCAGCGTCATAGCCGAGGGCACCGGGGAGCTGTTTTTT
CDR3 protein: CASSVIAEGTGELFF

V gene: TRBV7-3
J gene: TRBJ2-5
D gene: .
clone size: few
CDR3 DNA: TGTGCCAGCAGCCCATCCGCAGGGGCCGAGACCCAGTACTTC
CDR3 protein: CASSPSAGAETQYF

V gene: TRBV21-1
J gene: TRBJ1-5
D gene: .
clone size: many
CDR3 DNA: TGTGCCACCAACCGGGACAGGATAGAACAGCCCCAGCATTTT
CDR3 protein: CATNRDRIEQPQHF

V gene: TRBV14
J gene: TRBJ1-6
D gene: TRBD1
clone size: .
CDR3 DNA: TGTGCCAGCAGCCGACAGGGGAAGGCAAATTCACCCCTCCACTTT
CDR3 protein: CASSRQGKANSPLHF

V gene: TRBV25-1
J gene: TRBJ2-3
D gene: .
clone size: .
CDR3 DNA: TGTGCCAGCACAGGGGCAGATACGCAGTATTTT
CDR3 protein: CASTGADTQYF

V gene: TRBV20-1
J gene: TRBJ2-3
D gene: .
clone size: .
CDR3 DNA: TGCAGTGCTAGAGAAGGCCCCGGGACAGATACGCAGTATTTT
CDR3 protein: CSAREGPGTDTQYF

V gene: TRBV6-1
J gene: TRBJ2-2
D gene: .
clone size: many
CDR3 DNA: TGTGCCAGCAGTCCCCACCTAGAGACCGGGGAGCTGTTTTTT
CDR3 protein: CASSPHLETGELFF

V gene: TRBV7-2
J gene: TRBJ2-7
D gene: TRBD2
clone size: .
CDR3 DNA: TGTGCCAGCAGCCCAAGGACTAGCGGGTTTCTTTCTACCTACGAGCAGTACTTC
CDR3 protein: CASSPRTSGFLSTYEQYF

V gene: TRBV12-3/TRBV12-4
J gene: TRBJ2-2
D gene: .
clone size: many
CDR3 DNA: TGTGCCAGCAGTCCTAGACAGGCCGGGGAGCTGTTTTTT
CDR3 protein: CASSPRQAGELFF

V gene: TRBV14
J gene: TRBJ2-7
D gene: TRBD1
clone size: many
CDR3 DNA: TGTGCCAGCAGCCAAGTGGACAGGGGCCAGGACGAGCAGTACTTC
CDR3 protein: CASSQVDRGQDEQYF

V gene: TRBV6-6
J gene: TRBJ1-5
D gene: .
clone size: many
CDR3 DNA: TGTGCCAGCAGTGGGACATCCGATCAGCCCCAGCATTTT
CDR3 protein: CASSGTSDQPQHF